This TCR beta chain was recorded in a study of early T cells in non-severe SARS-CoV-2 infection. Looking at the study overall: Sequencing used unsorted whole-blood bulk RNA, so chains lack pairing.

V lost 4 bases and J 10 bases, leaving 18 bases between the germline ends. CDR1 is SGHRS, CDR2 YFSETQ, per germline. This CDR3 spans 14 amino acids. Study-level findings and limits: CD4 and private specificities were missed by VDJdb matching, which favored anti-spike CD8 responses.

The sample holds a few counts of this clonotype. The antigen is not known. Individual cDNA molecules carried attached unique molecular identifiers. TCRdb processed the 5' RACE reads anew with MiXCR; each CDR3 protein has one entry. This table holds about 76,000 distinct CDR3 sequences, roughly 15% found once. The origin of this receptor is an adult who was a healthcare worker with PCR-confirmed SARS-CoV-2 infection or an uninfected control (not recorded which). The genes are TRBV5-1 and TRBJ2-1, with D tentatively TRBD2 (6 bases). Input material: whole blood. The CDR3 DNA sequence: TGCGCCAGCAGCATGGAGGGTCTTTCGATGGAGCAGTTCTTC. Its translation is CASSMEGLSMEQFF.